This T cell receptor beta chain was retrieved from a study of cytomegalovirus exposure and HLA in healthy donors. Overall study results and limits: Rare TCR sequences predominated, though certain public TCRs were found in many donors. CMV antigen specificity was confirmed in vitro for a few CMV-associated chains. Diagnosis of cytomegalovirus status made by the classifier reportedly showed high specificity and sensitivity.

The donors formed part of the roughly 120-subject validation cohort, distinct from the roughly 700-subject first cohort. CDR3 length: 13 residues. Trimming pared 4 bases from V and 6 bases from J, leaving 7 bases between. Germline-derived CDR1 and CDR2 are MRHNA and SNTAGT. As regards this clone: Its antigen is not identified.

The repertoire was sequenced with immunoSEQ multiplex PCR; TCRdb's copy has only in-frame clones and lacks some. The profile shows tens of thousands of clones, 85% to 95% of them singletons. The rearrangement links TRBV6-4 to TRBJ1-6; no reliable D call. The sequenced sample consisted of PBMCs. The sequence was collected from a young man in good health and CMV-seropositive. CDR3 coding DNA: TGTGCCAGCAGTGTTGGCAGTAATTCACCCCTCCACTTT. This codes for CASSVGSNSPLHF.